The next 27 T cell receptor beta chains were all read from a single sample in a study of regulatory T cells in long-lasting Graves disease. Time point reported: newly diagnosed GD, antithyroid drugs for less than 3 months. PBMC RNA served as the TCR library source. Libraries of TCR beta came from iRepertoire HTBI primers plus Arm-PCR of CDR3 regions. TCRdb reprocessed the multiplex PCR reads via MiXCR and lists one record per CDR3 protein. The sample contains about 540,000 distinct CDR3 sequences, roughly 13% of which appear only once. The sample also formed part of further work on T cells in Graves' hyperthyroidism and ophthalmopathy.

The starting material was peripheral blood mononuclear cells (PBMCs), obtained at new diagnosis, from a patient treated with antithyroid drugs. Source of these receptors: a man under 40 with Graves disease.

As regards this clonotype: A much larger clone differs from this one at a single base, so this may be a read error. CDR3 sequence: CTSSAGAKNIQYF. The CDR3 bases are TGTACCAGCAGCGCTGGGGCCAAAAACATTCAGTACTTC. The chain employs TRBV7-2 and TRBJ2-4; no clear D. The CDR3 is 13 amino acids. Trimming took 5 bases from V and 1 from J, leaving 6 bases between them. Germline loops: CDR1 SGHTA, CDR2 FQGNSA.

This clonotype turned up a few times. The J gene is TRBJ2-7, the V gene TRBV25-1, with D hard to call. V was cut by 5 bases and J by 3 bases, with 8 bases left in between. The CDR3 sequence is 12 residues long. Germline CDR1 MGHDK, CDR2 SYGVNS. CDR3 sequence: CASSRLVYEQYF. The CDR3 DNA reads TGTGCCAGCAGTCGACTGGTCTACGAGCAGTACTTC.

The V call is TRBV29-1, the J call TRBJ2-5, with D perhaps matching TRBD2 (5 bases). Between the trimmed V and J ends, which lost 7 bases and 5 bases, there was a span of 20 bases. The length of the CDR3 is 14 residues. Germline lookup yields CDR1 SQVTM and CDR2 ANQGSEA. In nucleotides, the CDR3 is TGCAGCGCCCGCTTTAGGGTTACGGGGGAGACCCAGTACTTC. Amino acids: CSARFRVTGETQYF.

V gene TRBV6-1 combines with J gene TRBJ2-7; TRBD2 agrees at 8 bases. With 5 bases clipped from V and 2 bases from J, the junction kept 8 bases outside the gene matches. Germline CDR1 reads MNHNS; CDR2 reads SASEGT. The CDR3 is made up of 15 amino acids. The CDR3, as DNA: TGTGCCAGCAGTCGTGGTAGTAGCGGGACCTACGAGCAGTACTTC. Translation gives CASSRGSSGTYEQYF.

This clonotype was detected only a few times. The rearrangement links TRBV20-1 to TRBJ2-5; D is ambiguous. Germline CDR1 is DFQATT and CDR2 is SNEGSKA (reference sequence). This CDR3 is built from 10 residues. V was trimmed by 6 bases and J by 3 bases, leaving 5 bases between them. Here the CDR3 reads CSANEETQYF. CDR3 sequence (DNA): TGCAGTGCGAATGAAGAGACCCAGTACTTC.

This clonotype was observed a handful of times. CDR3 coding DNA: TGTGCCAGCAGCTTAGCGTCTACTAGCGGGAGCTACGAGCAGTACTTC. Protein sequence: CASSLASTSGSYEQYF. This chain links TRBV7-2 with TRBJ2-7; 11 positions agree with TRBD2. The CDR3 length is 16 residues. The V segment lost 0 bases and the J segment 3 bases; nucleotides outside the gene matches: 4. Germline CDR1 is SGHTA and CDR2 is FQGNSA.

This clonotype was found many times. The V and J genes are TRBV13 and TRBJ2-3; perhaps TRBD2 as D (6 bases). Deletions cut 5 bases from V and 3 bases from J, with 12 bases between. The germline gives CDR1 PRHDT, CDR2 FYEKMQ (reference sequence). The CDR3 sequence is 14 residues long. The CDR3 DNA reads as TGTGCCAGCAGCGCCTGGGGGAGGACAGATACGCAGTATTTT. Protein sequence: CASSAWGRTDTQYF.

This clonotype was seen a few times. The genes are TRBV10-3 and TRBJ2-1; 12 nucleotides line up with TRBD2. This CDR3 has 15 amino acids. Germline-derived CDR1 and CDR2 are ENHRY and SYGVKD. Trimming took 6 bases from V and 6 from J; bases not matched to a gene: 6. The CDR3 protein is CAISSSGRAGNEQFF. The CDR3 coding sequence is TGTGCCATCAGCTCTAGCGGGAGGGCCGGCAATGAGCAGTTCTTC.

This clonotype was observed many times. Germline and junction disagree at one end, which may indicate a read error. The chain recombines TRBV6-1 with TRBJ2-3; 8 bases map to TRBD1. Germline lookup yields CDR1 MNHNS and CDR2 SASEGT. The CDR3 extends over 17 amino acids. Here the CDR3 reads CASNEARTGSAGDTQYF. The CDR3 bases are TGTGCCAGCAATGAAGCGCGGACAGGGTCTGCGGGTGATACGCAGTATTTT.

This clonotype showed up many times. The CDR3 bases are TGCGCCAGCAGCATTGTAGTGGGAGCCTACGAGCAGTACTTC. Residues: CASSIVVGAYEQYF. The chain joins TRBV5-1 to TRBJ2-7, with a weak D call TRBD2 (5 bases). The germline V and J ends were trimmed by 4 bases and 2 bases, with 13 bases remaining between them. This CDR3 contains 14 residues. Per the germline V gene, CDR1 is SGHRS and CDR2 is YFSETQ. Full variable domain (outside the CDR3, taken from reference TRBV5-1 and TRBJ2-7): KAGVTQTPRYLIKTRGQQVTLSCSPISGHRSVSWYQQTPGQGLQFLFEYFSETQRNKGNFPGRFSGRQFSNSRSEMNVSTLELGDSALYLCASSIVVGAYEQYFGPGTRLTVT.

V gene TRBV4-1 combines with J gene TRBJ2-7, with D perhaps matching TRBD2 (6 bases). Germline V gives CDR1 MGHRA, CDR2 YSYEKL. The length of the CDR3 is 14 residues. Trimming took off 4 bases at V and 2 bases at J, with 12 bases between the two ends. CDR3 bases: TGCGCCAGCAGCCGCGGGACTGTCACCTACGAGCAGTACTTC. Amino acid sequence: CASSRGTVTYEQYF.

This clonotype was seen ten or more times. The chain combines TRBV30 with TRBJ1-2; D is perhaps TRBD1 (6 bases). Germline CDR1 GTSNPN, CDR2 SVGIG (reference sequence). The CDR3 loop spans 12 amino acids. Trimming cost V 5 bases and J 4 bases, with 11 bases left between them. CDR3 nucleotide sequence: TGTGCCTGGTCGACAGGTCTCTATGGCTACACCTTC. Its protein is CAWSTGLYGYTF. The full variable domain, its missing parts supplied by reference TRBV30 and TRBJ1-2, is SQTIHQWPATLVQPVGSPLSLECTVEGTSNPNLYWYRQAAGRGLQLLFYSVGIGQISSEVPQNLSASRPQDRQFILSSKKLLLSDSGFYLCAWSTGLYGYTFGSGTRLTVV.

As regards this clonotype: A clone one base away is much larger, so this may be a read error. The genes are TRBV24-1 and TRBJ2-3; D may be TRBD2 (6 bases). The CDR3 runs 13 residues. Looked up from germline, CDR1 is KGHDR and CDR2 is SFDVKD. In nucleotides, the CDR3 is TGTGCCGCGGGCCGGGGAGGCCCGGATACGCGGTATTTT. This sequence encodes CAAGRGGPDTRYF.

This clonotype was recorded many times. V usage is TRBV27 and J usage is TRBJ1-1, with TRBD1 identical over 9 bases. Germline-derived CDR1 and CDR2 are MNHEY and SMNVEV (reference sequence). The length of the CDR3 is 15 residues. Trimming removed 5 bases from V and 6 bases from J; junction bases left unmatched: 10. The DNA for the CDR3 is TGTGCCAGCAGTATTACCGGGACAGGGAGCGCTGAAGCTTTCTTT. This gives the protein CASSITGTGSAEAFF.

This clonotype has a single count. CDR3 DNA sequence: TGTGCCAGTAGGGGGGGCCTGGTTTACAATGAGCAGTTCTTC. Translating it yields CASRGGLVYNEQFF. The chain employs TRBV19 and TRBJ2-1; D possibly uses TRBD1 or TRBD2 (6 bases each). Trimming removed 6 bases at V and 4 bases at J, with 13 bases between. Germline V gives CDR1 LNHDA, CDR2 SQIVND (reference sequence). The CDR3 consists of 14 residues.

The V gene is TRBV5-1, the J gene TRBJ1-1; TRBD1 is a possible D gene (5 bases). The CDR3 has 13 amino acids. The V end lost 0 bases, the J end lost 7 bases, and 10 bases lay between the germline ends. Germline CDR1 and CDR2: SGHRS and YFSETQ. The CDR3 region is CASSLATTGEAFF. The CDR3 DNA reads TGCGCCAGCAGCTTGGCCACTACAGGTGAAGCTTTCTTT.

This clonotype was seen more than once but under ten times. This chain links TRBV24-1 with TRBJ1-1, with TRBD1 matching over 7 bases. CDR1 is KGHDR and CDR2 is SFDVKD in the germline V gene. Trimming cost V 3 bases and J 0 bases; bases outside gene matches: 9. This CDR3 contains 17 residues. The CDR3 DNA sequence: TGTGCCACCAGTGATGGGGGACAGACGAACATGAACACTGAAGCTTTCTTT. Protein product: CATSDGGQTNMNTEAFF.

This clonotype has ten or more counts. The CDR3 region has the DNA TGTGCCAGTAGTTATCGTCAGGTCACAGATACGCAGTATTTT. This sequence encodes CASSYRQVTDTQYF. This rearrangement joins TRBV19 to TRBJ2-3; D remains ambiguous. The CDR3 covers 14 residues. V lost 5 bases, J lost 2 bases, and 11 bases lay in between. CDR1 and CDR2 (germline): LNHDA, SQIVND (reference sequence).

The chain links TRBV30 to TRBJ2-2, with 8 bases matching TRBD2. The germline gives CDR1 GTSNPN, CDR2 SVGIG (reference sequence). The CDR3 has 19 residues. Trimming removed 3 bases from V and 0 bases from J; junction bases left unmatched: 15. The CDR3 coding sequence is TGTGCCTGGAGCCAACCCTGGACTAGCTTAACAGCGAACACCGGGGAGCTGTTTTTT. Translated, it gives CAWSQPWTSLTANTGELFF.

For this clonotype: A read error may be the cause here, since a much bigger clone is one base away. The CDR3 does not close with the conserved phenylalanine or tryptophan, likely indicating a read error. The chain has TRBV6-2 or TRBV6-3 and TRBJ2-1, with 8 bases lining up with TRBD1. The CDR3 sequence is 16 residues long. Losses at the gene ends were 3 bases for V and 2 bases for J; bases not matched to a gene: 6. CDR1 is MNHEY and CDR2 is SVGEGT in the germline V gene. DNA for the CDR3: TGTGCCAGCAGTTATCACGACAGGGGTACCTACAATGAGCAGTTCCTC. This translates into CASSYHDRGTYNEQFL.

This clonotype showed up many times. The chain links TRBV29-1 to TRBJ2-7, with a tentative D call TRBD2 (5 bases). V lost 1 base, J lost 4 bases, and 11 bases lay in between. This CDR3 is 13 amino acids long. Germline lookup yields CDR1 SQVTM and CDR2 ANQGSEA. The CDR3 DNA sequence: TGCAGCGTTGAAGGGTCAGGACTTTACGAGCAGTACTTC. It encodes CSVEGSGLYEQYF.

The DNA of the CDR3 is TGTGCCAGCAGCTCCCCTGCCGGGGGGGTAGAGACCCAGTACTTC. Its protein product is CASSSPAGGVETQYF. The chain combines TRBV5-6 with TRBJ2-5; 8 bases match TRBD2. Germline V CDR1 and CDR2: SGHDT, YYEEEE. Unmatched junction bases numbered 8, after V lost 3 bases and J lost 4 bases. This CDR3 has 15 residues.

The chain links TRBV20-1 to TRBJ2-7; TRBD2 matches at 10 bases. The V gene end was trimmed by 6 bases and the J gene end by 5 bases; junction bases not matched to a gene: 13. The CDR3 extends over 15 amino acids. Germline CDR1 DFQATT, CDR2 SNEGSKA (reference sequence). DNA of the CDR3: TGCAGTGCCGAAAGCGGGAGGGCCCTGTTAGACGAGCAGTACTTC. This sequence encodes CSAESGRALLDEQYF.

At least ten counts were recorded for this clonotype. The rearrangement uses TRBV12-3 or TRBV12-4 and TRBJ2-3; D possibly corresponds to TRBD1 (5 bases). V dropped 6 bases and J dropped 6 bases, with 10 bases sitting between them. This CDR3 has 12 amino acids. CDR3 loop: CASRGPSDTQYF. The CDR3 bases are TGTGCCAGCAGGGGGCCTTCCGATACGCAGTATTTT.

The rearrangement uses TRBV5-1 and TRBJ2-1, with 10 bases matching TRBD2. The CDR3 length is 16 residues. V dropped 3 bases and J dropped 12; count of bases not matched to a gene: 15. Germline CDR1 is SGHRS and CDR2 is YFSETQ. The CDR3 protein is CASSYRTSGVTKRQFF. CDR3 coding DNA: TGCGCCAGCAGCTACCGGACTAGCGGCGTAACAAAAAGGCAGTTCTTC.

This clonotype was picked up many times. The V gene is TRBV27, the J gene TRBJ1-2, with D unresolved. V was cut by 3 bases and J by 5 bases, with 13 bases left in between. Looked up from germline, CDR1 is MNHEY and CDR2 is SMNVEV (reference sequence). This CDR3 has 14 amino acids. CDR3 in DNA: TGTGCCAGCAGTTTTCAGGAATCGGGTTATGGCTACACCTTC. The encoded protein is CASSFQESGYGYTF.

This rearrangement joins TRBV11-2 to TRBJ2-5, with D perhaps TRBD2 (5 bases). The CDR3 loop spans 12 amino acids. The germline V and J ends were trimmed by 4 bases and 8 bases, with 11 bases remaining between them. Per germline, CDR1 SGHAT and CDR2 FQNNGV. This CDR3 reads CASSSTSPTQYF. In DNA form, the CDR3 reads TGTGCCAGCAGCTCCACTAGTCCAACCCAGTACTTC.